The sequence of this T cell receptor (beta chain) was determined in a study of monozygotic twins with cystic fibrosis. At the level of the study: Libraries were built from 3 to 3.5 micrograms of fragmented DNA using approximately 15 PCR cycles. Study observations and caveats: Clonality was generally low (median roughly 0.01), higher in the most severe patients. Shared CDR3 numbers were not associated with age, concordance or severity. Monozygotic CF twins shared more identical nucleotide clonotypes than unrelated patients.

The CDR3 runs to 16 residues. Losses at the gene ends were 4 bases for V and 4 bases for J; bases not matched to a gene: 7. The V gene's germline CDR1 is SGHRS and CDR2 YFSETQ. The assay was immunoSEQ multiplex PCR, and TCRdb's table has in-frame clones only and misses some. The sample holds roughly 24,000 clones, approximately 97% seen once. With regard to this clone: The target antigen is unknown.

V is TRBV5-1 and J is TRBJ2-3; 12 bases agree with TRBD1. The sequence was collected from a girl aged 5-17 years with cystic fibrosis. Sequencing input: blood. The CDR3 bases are TGCGCCAGCAGCGGCGGGACAGGGGGCGCATCAGATACGCAGTATTTT. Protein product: CASSGGTGGASDTQYF.